This passage covers 26 T cell receptor beta chains from one sample sequenced in a study of T cell repertoires in cytomegalovirus infection. In TCRdb, the reads were re-called with MiXCR into one record per CDR3 protein. The sample lists hundreds of thousands of distinct CDR3 sequences, 30% to 35% occurring once. These TCRs' antigens remain unknown. This specimen consisted of cultured PBMCs, obtained from culture after CMV antigen stimulation. Receptors originate from a human donor in good health (CMV status not recorded). Some clones in this sample may be carry-over from other donors' samples.

In this sample, this clonotype turned up many times. The chain links TRBV7-2 to TRBJ2-7; TRBD2 aligns across 9 bases. CDR1 is SGHTA, CDR2 FQGNSA, per germline. J was trimmed by 3 bases and V by 5 bases; bases with no gene match: 8. The CDR3 totals 15 residues. CDR3 in amino acids: CASSATSGAFYEQYF. CDR3 nucleotides: TGTGCCAGCAGCGCGACTAGCGGAGCTTTCTACGAGCAGTACTTC.

In this sample, this clonotype turned up a few times. The rearrangement links TRBV7-6 to TRBJ2-7; the match to TRBD1 covers 9 bases. V trimming: 5 bases; J trimming: 5 bases; junction bases outside the gene matches: 10. This CDR3 has 15 residues. Germline CDR1 SGHVS, CDR2 FNYEAQ. The CDR3, as DNA: TGTGCCAGCAGCCAAGTAGGGGGGGACAGGGACGAGCAGTACTTC. This encodes CASSQVGGDRDEQYF.

This clonotype showed up just a few times. The V call is TRBV4-3, the J call TRBJ2-7; D is uncertain. Germline V lookup: CDR1 LGHNA, CDR2 YSLEER. V was shortened by 1 base and J by 1 base, with 5 bases between the two germline ends. The CDR3 contains 13 residues. The CDR3 region has the DNA TGCGCCAGCAGCCAAGTACCTTCCTACGAGCAGTACGTC. It is translated as CASSQVPSYEQYV.

In DNA form, the CDR3 reads TGTGCCAGCAGCTTAATGACGGGAAGAGGCAATGAGCAGTTCTTC. This encodes CASSLMTGRGNEQFF. This rearrangement joins TRBV11-3 to TRBJ2-1, with D perhaps TRBD2 (5 bases). V lost 2 bases, J lost 6 bases, and 14 bases lay in between. CDR1 is SGHNT and CDR2 is YENEEA in the germline V gene. This CDR3 has 15 residues.

This clonotype was observed a handful of times. CDR3 bases: TGTGCCAGCAGCCACGGACTAGCGGGAGCGAGGCGAGAGACCCAGTACTTC. Its protein product is CASSHGLAGARRETQYF. The chain has TRBV5-6 and TRBJ2-5; 13 bases fit TRBD2. This CDR3 is 17 amino acids long. Germline V CDR1 and CDR2: SGHDT, YYEEEE. V dropped 4 bases and J dropped 4; count of bases not matched to a gene: 10. The variable domain in full, completed from reference TRBV5-6 and TRBJ2-5, reads DAGVTQSPTHLIKTRGQQVTLRCSPKSGHDTVSWYQQALGQGPQFIFQYYEEEERQRGNFPDRFSGHQFPNYSSELNVNALLLGDSALYLCASSHGLAGARRETQYFGPGTRLLVL.

The V call is TRBV2, the J call TRBJ1-5; 7 bases match TRBD1. CDR3 length: 14 residues. Germline loops: CDR1 SNHLY, CDR2 FYNNEI. The ends lost 5 bases at V and 7 bases at J; junction bases unmatched: 8. In DNA form, the CDR3 reads TGTGCCAGCAGTCGACAGGGAATTGGGCAGCCCCAGCATTTT. This translates into CASSRQGIGQPQHF.

The V call is TRBV7-6, the J call TRBJ2-7, with 8 bases aligning to TRBD1. This CDR3 comprises 14 residues. Germline CDR1 reads SGHVS; CDR2 reads FNYEAQ. V was pared by 5 bases and J by 3 bases, with 6 bases of the junction left unmatched. The CDR3 is CASSPPGQGYEQYF. The CDR3 DNA reads as TGTGCCAGCAGCCCACCAGGACAGGGCTACGAGCAGTACTTC.

This chain connects TRBV10-2 to TRBJ2-2; D gene uncertain. V shed 4 bases and J shed 0 bases, with 12 bases lying between them. Per the germline V gene, CDR1 is WSHSY and CDR2 is SAAADI. This CDR3 contains 16 residues. The CDR3 DNA follows: TGCGCCAGCAGTGGTAGGGCAGGCGCGAACACCGGGGAGCTGTTTTTT. This sequence encodes CASSGRAGANTGELFF.

The rearrangement uses TRBV29-1 and TRBJ2-1; D remains ambiguous. Trimming cost V 6 bases and J 2 bases, with 11 bases left between them. This CDR3 spans 13 amino acids. In germline, CDR1 is SQVTM, CDR2 ANQGSEA. The CDR3 sequence: CSVPRHPYNEQFF. The DNA of the CDR3 is TGCAGCGTACCCCGACACCCCTACAATGAGCAGTTCTTC.

This clonotype was counted between two and nine times. This rearrangement joins TRBV7-9 to TRBJ1-2; tentative D call: TRBD1 (5 bases). The CDR3 spans 12 residues. V lost 4 bases and J 11 bases, leaving 14 bases between the germline ends. Germline CDR1 SEHNR, CDR2 FQNEAQ (reference sequence). CDR3: CASSSLGHPYTF. The CDR3 nucleotides read TGTGCCAGCAGCTCCCTGGGGCACCCGTACACCTTC.

This clonotype was seen at least ten times. V usage is TRBV2 and J usage is TRBJ2-5; tentatively, D is TRBD1 or TRBD2 (7 bases each). CDR1 is SNHLY, CDR2 FYNNEI, per germline. Trimming cost V 10 bases and J 4 bases, with 16 bases left between them. The CDR3 contains 13 residues. The CDR3 spells CATSRGGRETQYF. The CDR3 bases are TGTGCCACCTCCAGGGGGGGGCGAGAGACCCAGTACTTC. Based on the CDR3 plus reference TRBV2 and TRBJ2-5, the full variable domain is EPEVTQTPSHQVTQMGQEVILRCVPISNHLYFYWYRQILGQKVEFLVSFYNNEISEKSEIFDDQFSVERPDGSNFTLKIRSTKLEDSAMYFCATSRGGRETQYFGPGTRLLVL.

There are many counts of this clonotype. The CDR3 here is CASRPTGAYGYTF. In DNA form, the CDR3 reads TGTGCCAGCAGACCCACAGGGGCATATGGCTACACCTTC. The chain carries TRBV2 and TRBJ1-2, with 7 nucleotides matching TRBD1. Germline V gene lookup returns CDR1 SNHLY and CDR2 FYNNEI. The CDR3 runs to 13 residues. V lost 6 bases to trimming and J lost 5 bases; unmatched junction nucleotides: 6.

This clonotype was seen at least ten times. The chain is built from TRBV28 and TRBJ2-1, with a weak D call TRBD2 (6 bases). The CDR3 runs to 12 residues. Germline V gene sequence: CDR1 MDHEN, CDR2 SYDVKM. Trimming took off 6 bases at V and 10 bases at J, with 13 bases between the two ends. CDR3 nucleotide sequence: TGTGCCAGCAGCTTGGAGGGCTGGGAGCAGTTCTTC. This sequence encodes CASSLEGWEQFF.

CDR3 residues: CASGRAWTEAFF. CDR3 DNA sequence: TGTGCCAGTGGGCGTGCATGGACTGAAGCTTTCTTT. The V gene is TRBV6-1, the J gene TRBJ1-1; the D is unclear. The germline V gene has CDR1 MNHNS and CDR2 SASEGT. The CDR3 is 12 residues long. With 9 bases removed from V and 5 bases from J, the gap between germline ends came to 13 bases.

This clonotype came up a few times. The J gene is TRBJ2-1, the V gene TRBV27; D perhaps matches TRBD2 (5 bases). V was shortened by 3 bases and J by 10 bases, with 13 bases between the two germline ends. CDR1 and CDR2 from the germline V gene are MNHEY and SMNVEV (reference sequence). This CDR3 spans 13 amino acids. CDR3: CASSFSDPGEQFF. CDR3 in DNA: TGTGCCAGCAGTTTCTCGGACCCGGGGGAGCAGTTCTTC.

This chain connects TRBV24-1 to TRBJ2-3, with D perhaps TRBD2 (6 bases). The CDR3 extends over 16 amino acids. Germline CDR1 KGHDR, CDR2 SFDVKD. Trimming pared 4 bases from V and 0 bases from J, leaving 13 bases between. Written as DNA, the CDR3 is TGTGCCACCAGTGACCCGGGACTTCGCAGCACAGATACGCAGTATTTT. This translates into CATSDPGLRSTDTQYF.

The J gene is TRBJ1-4, the V gene TRBV6-6; D gene unclear. Trimming stripped 2 bases from V and 0 bases from J, with 16 bases between. CDR1 is MNHNY and CDR2 is SVGAGI in the germline V gene (reference sequence). This CDR3 region has 18 residues. CDR3 residues: CASSYKRQNIATNEKLFF. As DNA, the CDR3 is TGTGCCAGCAGTTACAAGAGGCAAAACATTGCAACTAATGAAAAACTGTTTTTT.

This clonotype occurred many times. The chain has TRBV6-2 or TRBV6-3 and TRBJ2-1, with D possibly matching TRBD1 (5 bases). CDR3 length equals 14 residues. Germline-derived CDR1 and CDR2 are MNHEY and SVGEGT. The V and J ends lost 4 bases and 2 bases respectively, with 9 bases between them. The CDR3 protein is CASSLTAPYNEQFF. The CDR3 DNA reads as TGTGCCAGCAGTTTGACAGCTCCCTACAATGAGCAGTTCTTC.

Many counts were recorded for this clonotype. This chain joins TRBV7-2 and TRBJ1-5, with D unresolved. Germline V gene lookup returns CDR1 SGHTA and CDR2 FQGNSA. The length of the CDR3 is 18 residues. The V end was cut by 3 bases, the J end by 3 bases, with 21 bases between. As DNA, the CDR3 is TGTGCCAGCAGCTTTTCGGAGTTCAGCTACAATCCCAATCAGCCCCAGCATTTT. Translated, it gives CASSFSEFSYNPNQPQHF.

This clonotype has only a few counts. This chain uses TRBV6-6 with TRBJ2-3; the match to TRBD2 covers 11 bases. The CDR3 covers 15 residues. Germline V CDR1 and CDR2: MNHNY, SVGAGI (reference sequence). Losses at the gene ends were 3 bases for V and 6 bases for J; bases not matched to a gene: 5. CDR3 amino acids: CASSYTSGSYDTQYF. The DNA for the CDR3 is TGTGCCAGCAGTTATACTAGCGGGAGTTATGATACGCAGTATTTT.

The chain uses TRBV10-3 and TRBJ2-5, with D unresolved. The germline V and J ends were trimmed by 4 bases and 2 bases, with 8 bases remaining between them. Germline lookup yields CDR1 ENHRY and CDR2 SYGVKD. CDR3 size: 13 residues. CDR3 sequence (DNA): TGTGCCATCAGTGCTAGGCTACAAGAGACCCAGTACTTC. Translating it yields CAISARLQETQYF.

This chain links TRBV7-2 with TRBJ2-5; no clear D gene. Germline CDR1 and CDR2: SGHTA and FQGNSA. Trimming took off 4 bases at V and 9 bases at J, with 15 bases between the two ends. This CDR3 contains 13 residues. CDR3 DNA: TGTGCCAGCAGCTCCGGGCCGGAGTGGTCCCAGTACTTC. This codes for CASSSGPEWSQYF.

The rearrangement links TRBV7-2 to TRBJ2-5; 8 nucleotides match TRBD1. The CDR3 sequence is 14 residues long. With V trimmed by 3 bases and J by 5 bases, 5 bases remained unmatched. Germline V gene data show CDR1 as SGHTA and CDR2 as FQGNSA. The CDR3 nucleotides read TGTGCCAGCAGCTTGACCAGGGGGCTGGAGACCCAGTACTTC. This translates into CASSLTRGLETQYF. Filled out from reference TRBV7-2 and TRBJ2-5, the complete variable domain reads GAGVSQSPSNKVTEKGKDVELRCDPISGHTALYWYRQSLGQGLEFLIYFQGNSAPDKSGLPSDRFSAERTGGSVSTLTIQRTQQEDSAVYLCASSLTRGLETQYFGPGTRLLVL.

The gene calls are TRBV4-1 and TRBJ1-2, with 10 bases identical to TRBD1. Germline V gene lookup returns CDR1 MGHRA and CDR2 YSYEKL. V shed 4 bases and J 0 bases; nucleotides not matched to a gene: 8. There are 17 residues in the CDR3. The CDR3 DNA follows: TGCGCCAGCAGCCTAGAGGACAGGGGGAGAGCTAACTATGGCTACACCTTC. This translates into CASSLEDRGRANYGYTF.

This clonotype has only one observation. The rearrangement uses TRBV20-1 and TRBJ2-3; D call uncertain. Trimming shortened V by 1 base and J by 2 bases, and 10 bases separated the two germline ends. The CDR3 runs 14 residues. Germline CDR1 DFQATT, CDR2 SNEGSKA (reference sequence). CDR3 bases: TGCAGTGCTAGAGGGCTGGGATTCACAGATACGCAGTATTTT. Protein product: CSARGLGFTDTQYF.

The chain combines TRBV7-2 with TRBJ1-4; no definite D call. This CDR3 has 15 amino acids. V dropped 4 bases and J dropped 4 bases, with 13 bases sitting between them. Germline assignment: CDR1 SGHTA and CDR2 FQGNSA. As DNA, the CDR3 is TGTGCCAGCAGCTCCTGGGGATCGAGTAATGAAAAACTGTTTTTT. Its protein product is CASSSWGSSNEKLFF.